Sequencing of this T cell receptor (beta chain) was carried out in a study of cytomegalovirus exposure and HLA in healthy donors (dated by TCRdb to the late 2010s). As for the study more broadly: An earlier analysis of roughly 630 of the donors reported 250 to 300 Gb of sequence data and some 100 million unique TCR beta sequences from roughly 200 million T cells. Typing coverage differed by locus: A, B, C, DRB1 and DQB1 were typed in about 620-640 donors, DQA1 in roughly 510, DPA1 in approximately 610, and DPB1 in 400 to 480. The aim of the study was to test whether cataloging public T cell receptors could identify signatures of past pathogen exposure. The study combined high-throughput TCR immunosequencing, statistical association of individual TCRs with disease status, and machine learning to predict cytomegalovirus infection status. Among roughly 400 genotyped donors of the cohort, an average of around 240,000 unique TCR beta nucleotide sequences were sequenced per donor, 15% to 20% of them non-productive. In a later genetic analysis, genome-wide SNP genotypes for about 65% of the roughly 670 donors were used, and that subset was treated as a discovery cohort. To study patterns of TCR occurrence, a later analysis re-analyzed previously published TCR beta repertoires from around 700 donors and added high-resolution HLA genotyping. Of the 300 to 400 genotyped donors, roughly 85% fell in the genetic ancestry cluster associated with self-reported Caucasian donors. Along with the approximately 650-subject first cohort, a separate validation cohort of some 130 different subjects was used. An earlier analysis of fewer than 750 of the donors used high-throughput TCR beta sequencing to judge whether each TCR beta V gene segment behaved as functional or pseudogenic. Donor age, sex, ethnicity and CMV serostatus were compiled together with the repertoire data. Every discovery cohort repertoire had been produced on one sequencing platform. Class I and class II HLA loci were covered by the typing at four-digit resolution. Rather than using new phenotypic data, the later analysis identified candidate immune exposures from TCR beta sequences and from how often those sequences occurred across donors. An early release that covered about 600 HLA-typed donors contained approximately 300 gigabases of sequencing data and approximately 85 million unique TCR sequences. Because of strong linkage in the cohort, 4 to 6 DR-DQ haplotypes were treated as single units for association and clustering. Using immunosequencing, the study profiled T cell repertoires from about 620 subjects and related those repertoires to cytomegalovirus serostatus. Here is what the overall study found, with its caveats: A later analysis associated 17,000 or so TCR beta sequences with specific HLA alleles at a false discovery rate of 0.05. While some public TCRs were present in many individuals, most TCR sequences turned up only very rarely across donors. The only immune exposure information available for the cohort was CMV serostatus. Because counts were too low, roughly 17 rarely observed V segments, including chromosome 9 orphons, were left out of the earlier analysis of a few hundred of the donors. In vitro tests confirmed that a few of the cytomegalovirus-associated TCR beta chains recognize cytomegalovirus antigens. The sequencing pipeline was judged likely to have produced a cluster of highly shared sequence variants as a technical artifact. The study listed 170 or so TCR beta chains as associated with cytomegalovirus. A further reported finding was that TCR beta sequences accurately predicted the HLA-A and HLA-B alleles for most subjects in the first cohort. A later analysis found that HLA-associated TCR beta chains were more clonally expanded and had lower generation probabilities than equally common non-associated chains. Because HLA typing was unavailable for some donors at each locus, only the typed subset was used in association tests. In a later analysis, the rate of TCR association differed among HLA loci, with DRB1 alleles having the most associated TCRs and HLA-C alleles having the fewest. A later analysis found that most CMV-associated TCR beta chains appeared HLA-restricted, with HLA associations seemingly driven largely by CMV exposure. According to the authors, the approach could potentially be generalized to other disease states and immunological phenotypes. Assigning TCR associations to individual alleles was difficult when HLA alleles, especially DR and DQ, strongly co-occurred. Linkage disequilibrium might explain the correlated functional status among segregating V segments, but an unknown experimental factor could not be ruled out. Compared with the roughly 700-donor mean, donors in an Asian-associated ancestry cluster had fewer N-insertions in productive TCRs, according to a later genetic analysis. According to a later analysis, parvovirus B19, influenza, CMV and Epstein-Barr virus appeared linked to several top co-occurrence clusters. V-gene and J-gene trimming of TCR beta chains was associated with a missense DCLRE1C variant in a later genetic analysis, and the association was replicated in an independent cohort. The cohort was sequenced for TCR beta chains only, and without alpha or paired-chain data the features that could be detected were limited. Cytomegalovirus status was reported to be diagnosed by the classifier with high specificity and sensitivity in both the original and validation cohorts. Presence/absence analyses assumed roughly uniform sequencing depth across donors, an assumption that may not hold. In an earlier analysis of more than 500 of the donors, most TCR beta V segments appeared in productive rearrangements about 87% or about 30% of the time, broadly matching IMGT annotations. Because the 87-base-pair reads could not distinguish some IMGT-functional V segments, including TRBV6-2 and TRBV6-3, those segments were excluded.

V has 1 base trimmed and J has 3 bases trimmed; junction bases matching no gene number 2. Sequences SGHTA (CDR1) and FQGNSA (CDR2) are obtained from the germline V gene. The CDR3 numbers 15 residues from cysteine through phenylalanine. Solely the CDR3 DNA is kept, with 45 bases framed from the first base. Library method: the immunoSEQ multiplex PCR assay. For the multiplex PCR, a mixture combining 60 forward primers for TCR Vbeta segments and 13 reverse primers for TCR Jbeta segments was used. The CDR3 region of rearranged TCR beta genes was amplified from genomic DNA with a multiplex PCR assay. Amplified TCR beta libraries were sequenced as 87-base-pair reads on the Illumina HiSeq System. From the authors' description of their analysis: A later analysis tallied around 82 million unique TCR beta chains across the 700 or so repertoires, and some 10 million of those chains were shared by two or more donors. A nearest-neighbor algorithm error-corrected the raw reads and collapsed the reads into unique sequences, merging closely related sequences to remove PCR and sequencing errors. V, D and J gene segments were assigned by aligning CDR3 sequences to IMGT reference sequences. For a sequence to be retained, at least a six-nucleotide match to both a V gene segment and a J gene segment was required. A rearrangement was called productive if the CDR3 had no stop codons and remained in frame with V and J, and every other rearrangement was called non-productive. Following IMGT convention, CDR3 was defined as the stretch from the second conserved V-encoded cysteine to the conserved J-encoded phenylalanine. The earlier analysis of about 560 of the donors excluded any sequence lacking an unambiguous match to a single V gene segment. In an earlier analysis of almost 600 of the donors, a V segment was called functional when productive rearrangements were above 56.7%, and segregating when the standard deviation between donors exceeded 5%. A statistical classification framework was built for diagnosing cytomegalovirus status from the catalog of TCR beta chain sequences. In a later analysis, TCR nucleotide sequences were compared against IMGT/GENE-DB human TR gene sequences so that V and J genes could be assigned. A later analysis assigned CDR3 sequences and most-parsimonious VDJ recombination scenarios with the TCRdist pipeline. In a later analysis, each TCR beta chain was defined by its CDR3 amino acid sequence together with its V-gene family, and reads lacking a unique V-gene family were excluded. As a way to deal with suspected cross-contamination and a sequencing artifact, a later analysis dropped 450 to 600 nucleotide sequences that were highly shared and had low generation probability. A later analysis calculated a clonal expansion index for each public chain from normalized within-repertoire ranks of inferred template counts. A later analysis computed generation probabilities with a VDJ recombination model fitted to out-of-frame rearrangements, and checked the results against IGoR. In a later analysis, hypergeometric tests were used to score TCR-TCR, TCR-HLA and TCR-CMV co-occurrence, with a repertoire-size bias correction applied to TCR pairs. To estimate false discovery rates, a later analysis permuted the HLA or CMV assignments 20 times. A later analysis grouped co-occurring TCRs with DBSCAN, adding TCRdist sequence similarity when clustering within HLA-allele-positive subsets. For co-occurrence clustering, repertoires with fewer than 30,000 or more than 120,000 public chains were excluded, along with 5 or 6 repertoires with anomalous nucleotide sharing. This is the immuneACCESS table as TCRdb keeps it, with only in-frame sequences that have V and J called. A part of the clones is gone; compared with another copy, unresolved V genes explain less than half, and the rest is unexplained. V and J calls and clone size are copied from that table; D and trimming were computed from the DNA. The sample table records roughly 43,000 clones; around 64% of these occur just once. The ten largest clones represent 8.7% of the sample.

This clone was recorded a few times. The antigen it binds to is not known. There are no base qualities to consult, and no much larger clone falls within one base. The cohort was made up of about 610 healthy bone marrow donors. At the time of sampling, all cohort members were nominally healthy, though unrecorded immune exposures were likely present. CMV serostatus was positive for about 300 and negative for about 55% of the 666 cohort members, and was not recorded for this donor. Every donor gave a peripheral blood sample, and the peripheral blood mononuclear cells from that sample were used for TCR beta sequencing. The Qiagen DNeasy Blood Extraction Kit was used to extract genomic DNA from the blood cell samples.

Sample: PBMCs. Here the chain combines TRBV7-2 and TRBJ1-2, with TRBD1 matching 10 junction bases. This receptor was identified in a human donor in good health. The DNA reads TGTGCCAGCAGCTTAGTAGGACAGGGGGACTATGGCTACACCTTC. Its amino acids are CASSLVGQGDYGYTF.